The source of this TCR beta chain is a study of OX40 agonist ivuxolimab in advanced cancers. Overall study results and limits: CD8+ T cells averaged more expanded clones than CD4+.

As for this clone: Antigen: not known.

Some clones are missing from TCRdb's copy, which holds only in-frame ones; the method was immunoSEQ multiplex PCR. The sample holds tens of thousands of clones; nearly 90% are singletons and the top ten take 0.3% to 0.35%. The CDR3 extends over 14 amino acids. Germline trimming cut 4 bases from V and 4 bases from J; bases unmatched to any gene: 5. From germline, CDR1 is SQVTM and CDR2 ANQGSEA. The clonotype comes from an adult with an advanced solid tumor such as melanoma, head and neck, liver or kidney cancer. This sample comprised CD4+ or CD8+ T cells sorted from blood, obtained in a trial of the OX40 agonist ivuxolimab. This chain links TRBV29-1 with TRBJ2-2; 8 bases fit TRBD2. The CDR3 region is CSVVRGGGTGELFF. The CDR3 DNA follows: TGCAGCGTTGTACGGGGGGGCGGCACCGGGGAGCTGTTTTTT.